A single sample gave rise to the 2 T cell receptor beta chains below, sequenced in a study of tumor and adjacent non-tumor tissue in lung cancer. A modified ARM-PCR protocol with three rounds of nested PCR amplified TCRbeta. TCRdb processed the multiplex PCR reads anew with MiXCR; each CDR3 protein has one entry. The sample shows about 110,000 distinct CDR3 sequences, around 82% of them seen only once. No cell sorting was done before RNA was extracted from the tissue. The sample comprised lung tumor tissue. The receptors were sampled from a man aged 65 to 79 with non-small cell lung cancer.

This clonotype was picked up a small number of times. A read error may account for a junction end that differs from germline. This chain joins TRBV13 and TRBJ2-2, with a weak D call TRBD1 (6 bases). The CDR3 covers 14 residues. Germline CDR1 and CDR2: PRHDT and FYEKMQ (reference sequence). The CDR3 loop reads CANSLTGTTGELFF. DNA for the CDR3: TGTGCCAACAGTCTAACCGGGACAACCGGAGAGCTGTTTTTT.

This clonotype was recorded only once. Being one base from a much bigger clone, this may be a read error. The chain carries TRBV28 and TRBJ2-1; 8 bases fit TRBD2. From germline, CDR1 is MDHEN and CDR2 SYDVKM. There are 15 residues in the CDR3. The CDR3 nucleotides read TGTGCCAGCAGTCAAGCGGGAGATCGTTACATTGAGCAGTTCTTC. It yields the protein CASSQAGDRYIEQFF. Supplemented by reference TRBV28 and TRBJ2-1, the full variable domain reads DVKVTQSSRYLVKRTGEKVFLECVQDMDHENMFWYRQDPGLGLRLIYFSYDVKMKEKGDIPEGYSVSREKKERFSLILESASTNQTSMYLCASSQAGDRYIEQFFGPGTRLTVL.